These 7 T cell receptor beta chains were sequenced from one sample in a study of blood T cell repertoires in COVID-19. The repertoire was sequenced with immunoSEQ multiplex PCR; TCRdb's copy has only in-frame clones and lacks some. Of 200,000 to 300,000 clones listed, roughly 90% are singletons. Sequencing was done on a sample of PBMCs or T cells enriched from blood (not recorded which). These TCRs come from a woman between 25 and 40 years old who had recovered from COVID-19.

J is TRBJ1-1 and V is TRBV2, with a weak D call TRBD1 (6 bases). The CDR3 consists of 13 residues. CDR1 is SNHLY, CDR2 FYNNEI, per germline. Trimming took 8 bases from V and 11 from J, leaving 21 bases between them. The CDR3 here is CASSLTTGITAFF. As DNA, the CDR3 is TGTGCCAGCTCGTTGACTACAGGGATAACGGCTTTCTTT.

The count of this clone is one. V usage is TRBV7-6 and J usage is TRBJ1-3; 9 bases align to TRBD1. The ends lost 4 bases at V and 2 bases at J; junction bases unmatched: 6. Germline loops: CDR1 SGHVS, CDR2 FNYEAQ. CDR3 length equals 16 residues. In nucleotides, the CDR3 is TGTGCCAGCAGCTCAGGACAGGGGTTGACTGGAAACACCATATATTTT. It encodes CASSSGQGLTGNTIYF. Looking up the rest from reference TRBV7-6 and TRBJ1-3 gives the full variable domain: GAGVSQSPRYKVTKRGQDVALRCDPISGHVSLYWYRQALGQGPEFLTYFNYEAQQDKSGLPNDRFSAERPEGSISTLTIQRTEQRDSAMYRCASSSGQGLTGNTIYFGEGSWLTVV.

This clone was detected only a few times. The CDR3 sequence is CAWQRQGAPLHF. The DNA of the CDR3 is TGTGCCTGGCAGAGACAGGGGGCACCCCTCCACTTT. This rearrangement joins TRBV30 to TRBJ1-6, with 9 positions matching TRBD1. The CDR3 consists of 12 residues. V dropped 5 bases and J dropped 11; count of bases not matched to a gene: 4. Germline V gene sequence: CDR1 GTSNPN, CDR2 SVGIG (reference sequence).

DNA for the CDR3: TGTGCCAGCAGGGGGACAGGGGGTGTCGGGGCCTACGAGCAGTACTTC. This translates into CASRGTGGVGAYEQYF. The rearrangement links TRBV28 to TRBJ2-7; 11 positions agree with TRBD1. The V segment lost 6 bases and the J segment 2 bases; nucleotides outside the gene matches: 9. The CDR3 spans 16 residues. CDR1 and CDR2 from the germline V gene are MDHEN and SYDVKM.

The chain joins TRBV6-5 to TRBJ1-1; D call uncertain. CDR3 length equals 14 residues. The germline gives CDR1 MNHEY, CDR2 SVGAGI. V lost 6 bases, J lost 1 base, and 12 bases lay in between. CDR3 in DNA: TGTGCCAGCAGCTTTAATCGGGAGAACACTGAAGCTTTCTTT. Translated, it gives CASSFNRENTEAFF.

Notes on this clone: One end of the junction does not line up with germline, which may come from a read error. The chain uses TRBV5-1 and TRBJ2-7; D perhaps matches TRBD1 (6 bases). Looked up from germline, CDR1 is SGHRS and CDR2 is YFSETQ. The CDR3 has 14 amino acids. CDR3 sequence: CASSLRDNSYERYF. CDR3 coding DNA: TGCGCCAGCAGCCTACGGGACAACTCCTACGAGCGGTACTTC.

V and J are TRBV6-1 and TRBJ1-2; 12 bases are a match to TRBD1. The CDR3 has 16 residues. The germline gives CDR1 MNHNS, CDR2 SASEGT. With V trimmed by 3 bases and J by 4 bases, 6 bases remained unmatched. This chain's CDR3 is CASSDSGTGGFYGYTF. The CDR3 DNA sequence: TGTGCCAGCAGTGATTCCGGGACAGGGGGCTTCTATGGCTACACCTTC.